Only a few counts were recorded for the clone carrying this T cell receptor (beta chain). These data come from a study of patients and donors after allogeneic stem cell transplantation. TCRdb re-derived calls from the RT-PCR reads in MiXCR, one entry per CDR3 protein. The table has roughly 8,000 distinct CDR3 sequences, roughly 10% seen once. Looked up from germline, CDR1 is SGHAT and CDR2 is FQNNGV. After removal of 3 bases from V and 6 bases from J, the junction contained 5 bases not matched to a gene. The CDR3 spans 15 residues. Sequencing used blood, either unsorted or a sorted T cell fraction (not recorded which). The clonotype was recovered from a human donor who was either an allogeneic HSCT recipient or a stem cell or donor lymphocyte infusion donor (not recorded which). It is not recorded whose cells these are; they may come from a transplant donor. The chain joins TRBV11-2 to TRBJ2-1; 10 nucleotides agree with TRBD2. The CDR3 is CASSFSSGGANEQFF. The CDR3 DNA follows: TGTGCCAGCAGCTTTTCCAGCGGGGGGGCCAATGAGCAGTTCTTC.